Below are 8 T cell receptor beta chains sequenced from a single sample in a study of T cell responses to AZD1222 COVID-19 vaccine. Here immunoSEQ multiplex PCR was the method, and the copy in TCRdb shows in-frame clones only, minus some. This table holds tens of thousands of clones, about 90% found once. Sequenced here: peripheral blood, sampled on day 0 of MenACWY control vaccination. Every receptor here comes from an adult in good health.

The CDR3 here is CASSMGQSYEKLFF. In DNA, the CDR3 is TGTGCCAGTAGTATGGGACAGTCATATGAAAAACTGTTTTTT. The chain employs TRBV19 and TRBJ1-4; TRBD1 agrees at 7 bases. V lost 3 bases, J lost 6 bases, and 4 bases stayed unmatched. The CDR3 covers 14 residues. Germline-derived CDR1 and CDR2 are LNHDA and SQIVND (reference sequence). The full variable domain, its missing parts supplied by reference TRBV19 and TRBJ1-4, is DGGITQSPKYLFRKEGQNVTLSCEQNLNHDAMYWYRQDPGQGLRLIYYSQIVNDFQKGDIAEGYSVSREKKESFPLTVTSAQKNPTAFYLCASSMGQSYEKLFFGSGTQLSVL.

The chain links TRBV4-2 to TRBJ2-7; TRBD2 agrees at 10 bases. The CDR3 contains 19 residues. After removal of 1 base from V and 2 bases from J, the junction contained 14 bases not matched to a gene. Germline V lookup: CDR1 LGHNA, CDR2 YNFKEQ. CDR3 loop: CASSQGQGRGSGRPYEQYF. The CDR3 nucleotides are TGTGCCAGCAGCCAAGGACAGGGTCGAGGTAGCGGGAGGCCCTACGAGCAGTACTTC.

V gene TRBV3-1 (or the pseudogene TRBV3-2) combines with J gene TRBJ1-1, with D perhaps TRBD1 (5 bases). From germline, CDR1 is LGHDT and CDR2 YNNKEL (reference sequence). V dropped 4 bases and J dropped 3 bases, with 12 bases sitting between them. This CDR3 is 14 amino acids long. The CDR3 sequence: CASSPGKGYTEAFF. The CDR3 region has the DNA TGTGCCAGCAGCCCAGGGAAGGGATACACTGAAGCTTTCTTT.

The rearrangement links TRBV21-1 to TRBJ2-7. TRBV21-1 is a pseudogene segment. This CDR3 has 18 residues. CDR3 DNA sequence: TGTGCCAGCAGCAAAGAGTTGCTCCGAGGGCAGGGTAGTTACGAGCAGTACTTC. It specifies CASSKELLRGQGSYEQYF.

The J gene is TRBJ2-1, the V gene TRBV12-5, with D unresolved. CDR1 is LGHNT and CDR2 is FRNRAP in the germline V gene. CDR3 size: 13 residues. The V and J ends lost 5 bases and 3 bases respectively, with 8 bases between them. The CDR3 DNA reads as TGTGCTAGTGGTCCGGGTTTCTACAATGAGCAGTTCTTC. Translation: CASGPGFYNEQFF.

The chain joins TRBV6-5 to TRBJ1-1; TRBD1 is a possible D gene (5 bases). Germline V gives CDR1 MNHEY, CDR2 SVGAGI. The CDR3 totals 15 residues. The ends were cut back, 2 bases at V and 5 bases at J, with 15 bases in the middle. The CDR3 is CASSYAEYGGTEAFF. The CDR3 region has the DNA TGTGCCAGCAGTTACGCAGAATACGGGGGGACTGAAGCTTTCTTT.

The gene calls are TRBV2 and TRBJ1-1; D uncertain. This CDR3 contains 17 residues. Looked up from germline, CDR1 is SNHLY and CDR2 is FYNNEI. V was cut by 2 bases and J by 1 base, with 17 bases left in between. This chain's CDR3 is CASSEIRAQRGNTEAFF. The CDR3 nucleotides are TGTGCCAGCAGTGAAATAAGGGCTCAACGGGGGAACACTGAAGCTTTCTTT.

V usage is TRBV5-6 and J usage is TRBJ1-1, with D tentatively TRBD1 (6 bases). The CDR3 spans 13 residues. Trimming removed 3 bases at V and 6 bases at J, with 12 bases between. Germline loops: CDR1 SGHDT, CDR2 YYEEEE. This chain's CDR3 is CASSYGGNAEAFF. The CDR3 nucleotides are TGTGCCAGCAGCTACGGGGGCAACGCTGAAGCTTTCTTT.